Below are 21 T cell receptor beta chains sequenced from a single sample in a study of blood T cell repertoires in COVID-19. Data came from immunoSEQ multiplex PCR; TCRdb stores just in-frame clones and leaves some out. The table lists 200,000 to 250,000 clones, around 85% of them singletons. Sequencing used PBMCs or T cells enriched from blood (not recorded which). These receptors all come from a woman aged 40-49 years with acute COVID-19.

This clone has just one count. The chain couples TRBV3-1 (or the pseudogene TRBV3-2) to TRBJ1-1, with TRBD1 matching over 7 bases. Germline lookup yields CDR1 LGHDT and CDR2 YNNKEL (reference sequence). The CDR3 covers 15 residues. V was clipped by 4 bases and J by 2 bases; unmatched bases: 7. CDR3 bases: TGTGCCAGCAGCCTATCAGGGGGAATTAACACTGAAGCTTTCTTT. Translation: CASSLSGGINTEAFF.

The V and J genes are TRBV18 and TRBJ1-1; D remains unclear. V lost 1 base, J lost 3 bases, and 12 bases lay in between. The length of the CDR3 is 15 residues. Looked up from germline, CDR1 is KGHSH and CDR2 is LQKENI. CDR3 in DNA: TGTGCCAGCTCACCACGAGGCAAGTCGGACACTGAAGCTTTCTTT. Amino acids: CASSPRGKSDTEAFF. Drawing the rest from reference TRBV18 and TRBJ1-1, the complete variable domain is NAGVMQNPRHLVRRRGQEARLRCSPMKGHSHVYWYRQLPEEGLKFMVYLQKENIIDESGMPKERFSAEFPKEGPSILRIQQVVRGDSAAYFCASSPRGKSDTEAFFGQGTRLTVV.

This rearrangement joins TRBV5-4 to TRBJ2-2, with unresolved D. The CDR3 runs to 14 residues. The germline V and J ends were trimmed by 2 bases and 10 bases, with 15 bases remaining between them. Germline loops: CDR1 SGHNT, CDR2 YYREEE (reference sequence). The CDR3 coding sequence is TGTGCCAGCAGCTTCGCCCTCAAAAGCGAGGAGCTGTTTTTT. Its translation: CASSFALKSEELFF. Variable domain in full (rest from reference TRBV5-4 and TRBJ2-2): ETGVTQSPTHLIKTRGQQVTLRCSSQSGHNTVSWYQQALGQGPQFIFQYYREEENGRGNFPPRFSGLQFPNYSSELNVNALELDDSALYLCASSFALKSEELFFGEGSRLTVL.

The V gene is TRBV11-2, the J gene TRBJ2-1; tentatively, D is TRBD2 (6 bases). V dropped 5 bases and J dropped 4 bases, with 18 bases sitting between them. The CDR3 is made up of 16 amino acids. Germline CDR1 is SGHAT and CDR2 is FQNNGV. Here the CDR3 reads CASSGTSSIPYNEQFF. The CDR3 DNA is TGTGCCAGCAGCGGAACTAGCTCAATCCCTTACAATGAGCAGTTCTTC.

V usage is TRBV18 and J usage is TRBJ2-5, with 7 bases that match TRBD2. After removal of 1 base from V and 1 base from J, the junction contained 0 bases not matched to a gene. This CDR3 region has 14 residues. Looked up from germline, CDR1 is KGHSH and CDR2 is LQKENI. CDR3 nucleotide sequence: TGTGCCAGCTCACCACGACTAGCCCAAGAGACCCAGTACTTC. Translated: CASSPRLAQETQYF.

The chain couples TRBV5-4 to TRBJ2-5; unclear D gene. This CDR3 contains 12 residues. Germline-derived CDR1 and CDR2 are SGHNT and YYREEE (reference sequence). V was trimmed by 3 bases and J by 5 bases, leaving 8 bases between them. CDR3 nucleotide sequence: TGTGCCAGCAGCTCGATGCGGGAGACCCAGTACTTC. Amino acids: CASSSMRETQYF.

This chain uses TRBV28 with TRBJ2-7; 7 bases match TRBD2. Germline assignment: CDR1 MDHEN and CDR2 SYDVKM. The CDR3 length is 15 residues. After removal of 11 bases from V and 3 bases from J, the junction contained 16 bases not matched to a gene. Here the CDR3 DNA reads TGTGCCGCCTTGTCCCCTCGTAGCGGGTTCTACGAGCAGTACTTC. Translated, it gives CAALSPRSGFYEQYF.

V is TRBV3-1 (or the pseudogene TRBV3-2) and J is TRBJ1-6; no definite D call. V gave up 0 bases and J gave up 7 bases, with 10 bases separating them. Germline-derived CDR1 and CDR2 are LGHDT and YNNKEL (reference sequence). The CDR3 spans 15 residues. The CDR3, as DNA: TGTGCCAGCAGCCAAGATCAGTCAGGAAATTCACCCCTCCACTTT. Its protein is CASSQDQSGNSPLHF.

This chain connects TRBV5-1 to TRBJ1-5; 10 nucleotides agree with TRBD1. Germline V gene sequence: CDR1 SGHRS, CDR2 YFSETQ. This CDR3 is built from 14 residues. V gave up 4 bases and J gave up 7 bases; unmatched junction bases: 5. As DNA, the CDR3 is TGCGCCAGCAGCCCAGGGACAGGGGAACAGCCCCAGCATTTT. The encoded protein is CASSPGTGEQPQHF.

V and J are TRBV5-4 and TRBJ2-6; 8 nucleotides agree with TRBD1. This CDR3 is built from 15 residues. CDR1 and CDR2 (germline): SGHNT, YYREEE (reference sequence). V shed 0 bases and J 4 bases; nucleotides not matched to a gene: 0. The DNA for the CDR3 is TGTGCCAGCAGCTTGGGACAGGGGGGGGCCAACGTCCTGACTTTC. It specifies CASSLGQGGANVLTF.

This clone was counted between two and nine times. This rearrangement joins TRBV14 to TRBJ2-3; TRBD1 agrees at 7 bases. The CDR3 contains 15 residues. Per the germline V gene, CDR1 is SGHDN and CDR2 is FVKESK. The V and J ends lost 3 bases and 3 bases, in that order; junction bases with no gene match: 6. The CDR3 DNA reads as TGTGCCAGCAGCCAGACGGGACAGCTTACAGATACGCAGTATTTT. It specifies CASSQTGQLTDTQYF.

The rearrangement links TRBV13 to TRBJ2-3; 15 nucleotides line up with TRBD2. CDR3 length equals 17 residues. The trim removed 0 bases at V and 6 bases at J, leaving 4 bases unmatched. Looked up from germline, CDR1 is PRHDT and CDR2 is FYEKMQ (reference sequence). The CDR3 protein is CASSLGTGTSGRDTQYF. The CDR3 nucleotides are TGTGCCAGCAGCTTAGGCACCGGGACTAGCGGGAGGGATACGCAGTATTTT.

The chain combines TRBV4-3 with TRBJ1-3; 8 bases match TRBD1. Trimming cost V 0 bases and J 4 bases; bases outside gene matches: 11. Looked up from germline, CDR1 is LGHNA and CDR2 is YSLEER. The CDR3 contains 18 residues. The CDR3 DNA reads TGCGCCAGCAGCCAAGATCTGGTACGGACAGGGTCCGGAAACACCATATATTTT. Residues: CASSQDLVRTGSGNTIYF.

This chain joins TRBV5-6 and TRBJ1-4, with a tentative D call TRBD1 (5 bases). This CDR3 region has 14 residues. Trimming took 4 bases from V and 10 from J, leaving 17 bases between them. Looked up from germline, CDR1 is SGHDT and CDR2 is YYEEEE. CDR3 coding DNA: TGTGCCAGCAGCCGAACGGACGGCGGGGGAAAACTGTTTTTT. Its protein is CASSRTDGGGKLFF.

The chain carries TRBV11-2 and TRBJ2-7, with 13 bases fitting TRBD2. Germline-derived CDR1 and CDR2 are SGHAT and FQNNGV. J lost 4 bases, V lost 5 bases, and 8 bases had no gene match. The CDR3 totals 16 residues. CDR3 amino acids: CASSGGLAGFTYEQYF. In DNA, the CDR3 is TGTGCCAGCAGCGGGGGACTAGCGGGATTTACATACGAGCAGTACTTC.

The chain joins TRBV5-5 to TRBJ1-5; TRBD1 might be the D (5 bases). The CDR3 length is 15 residues. V lost 2 bases and J 3 bases, leaving 12 bases between the germline ends. Per the germline V gene, CDR1 is SGHKS and CDR2 is YYEKEE (reference sequence). The CDR3 here is CASSLQSGINQPQHF. DNA of the CDR3: TGTGCCAGCAGCTTACAGTCAGGGATCAATCAGCCCCAGCATTTT.

The chain is built from TRBV6-1 and TRBJ1-1, with a possible D match to TRBD1 (5 bases). V lost 2 bases and J 8 bases, leaving 12 bases between the germline ends. The germline V gene has CDR1 MNHNS and CDR2 SASEGT. CDR3 size: 13 residues. CDR3 DNA sequence: TGTGCCAGCAGTGAACACAGGAGCTTCGAAGCTTTCTTT. Translation: CASSEHRSFEAFF.

The chain carries TRBV7-3 and TRBJ1-2, with unresolved D. The CDR3 length is 12 residues. Trimming removed 4 bases at V and 7 bases at J, with 10 bases between. CDR1 is SGHTA and CDR2 is FQGTGA in the germline V gene. CDR3 sequence (DNA): TGTGCCAGCAGCTCCGACTTGGGTGGCTACACCTTC. Amino acid sequence: CASSSDLGGYTF.

The chain has TRBV30 and TRBJ2-5; 7 nucleotides align to TRBD1. Germline values: CDR1 GTSNPN, CDR2 SVGIG (reference sequence). The ends lost 4 bases at V and 4 bases at J; junction bases unmatched: 9. The CDR3 runs to 14 residues. CDR3 protein: CAWTRDSRRETQYF. The CDR3 nucleotides read TGTGCCTGGACCAGGGACAGTAGGAGAGAGACCCAGTACTTC.

This chain links TRBV29-1 with TRBJ2-7, with TRBD2 as a possible D gene (6 bases). V was clipped by 6 bases and J by 3 bases, with 12 bases between them. The CDR3 covers 12 residues. CDR1 is SQVTM, CDR2 ANQGSEA, per germline. CDR3 loop: CSVARGSYEQYF. CDR3 in DNA: TGCAGCGTCGCCCGGGGGAGCTACGAGCAGTACTTC.

The CDR3, as DNA: TGTGCCAGTAGTATAGATGAGGCAGGGGTCCCTCTCTACGAGCAGTACTTC. It translates to CASSIDEAGVPLYEQYF. The rearrangement links TRBV19 to TRBJ2-7; D is possibly TRBD1 (6 bases). The V and J ends lost 0 bases and 3 bases respectively, with 18 bases between them. Per the germline V gene, CDR1 is LNHDA and CDR2 is SQIVND (reference sequence). The CDR3 is 17 residues long.